Each of the 21 T cell receptor beta chains below was sequenced from the same sample in a study of T cells in Graves' hyperthyroidism and ophthalmopathy. What was amplified from RNA transcripts were TCR beta CDR3 regions. With the HTBI primer set, the TCR CDR3 went through a first round of RT-PCR. MiXCR was run by TCRdb on the multiplex PCR reads, yielding one entry per CDR3 protein. The data hold hundreds of thousands of distinct CDR3 sequences, with more than 15% observed a single time. The sample was blood. These receptors all stem from a woman in her thirties or forties with Graves' ophthalmopathy.

The V gene is TRBV6-6, the J gene TRBJ2-7; TRBD2 agrees at 11 bases. Germline assignment: CDR1 MNHNY and CDR2 SVGAGI (reference sequence). V lost 0 bases and J lost 3; bases outside the gene matches: 1. The CDR3 contains 15 residues. For the CDR3, the DNA is TGTGCCAGCAGTTACTCGGGACTAGCGGTCTACGAGCAGTACTTC. Translated: CASSYSGLAVYEQYF.

This clonotype was found many times. The V and J genes are TRBV2 and TRBJ2-7; no reliable D call. V gave up 3 bases and J gave up 6 bases, with 12 bases separating them. Germline V gives CDR1 SNHLY, CDR2 FYNNEI. This CDR3 region has 13 residues. The CDR3 DNA reads as TGTGCCAGCAGTGAGGTCCTAGTCCTCGAGCAGTACTTC. Its protein is CASSEVLVLEQYF. Filled out from reference TRBV2 and TRBJ2-7, the complete variable domain reads EPEVTQTPSHQVTQMGQEVILRCVPISNHLYFYWYRQILGQKVEFLVSFYNNEISEKSEIFDDQFSVERPDGSNFTLKIRSTKLEDSAMYFCASSEVLVLEQYFGPGTRLTVT.

This clonotype was observed many times. The V call is TRBV19, the J call TRBJ1-1; D may be TRBD1 (5 bases). Trimming pared 4 bases from V and 3 bases from J, leaving 15 bases between. This CDR3 comprises 15 residues. Per germline, CDR1 LNHDA and CDR2 SQIVND (reference sequence). The CDR3 DNA sequence: TGTGCCAGTAGTACTCAGGGTTGGAGAGACACTGAAGCTTTCTTT. Translating it yields CASSTQGWRDTEAFF.

This clonotype was observed a few times. A single base separates this from a much larger clone, so it may be a read error. The chain combines TRBV5-1 with TRBJ1-1; D possibly corresponds to TRBD1 (5 bases). V dropped 2 bases and J dropped 3 bases, with 17 bases sitting between them. Germline V gene data show CDR1 as SGHRS and CDR2 as YFSETQ. There are 16 residues in the CDR3. The CDR3 bases are TGCGCCAGCAGCTTAGTCCGGGGCACGTTGGACACTGAAGCTTTCTTT. It specifies CASSLVRGTLDTEAFF.

The chain uses TRBV12-5 and TRBJ2-5; D might be TRBD1 (5 bases). The CDR3 has 14 residues. V shed 3 bases and J shed 4 bases, with 12 bases lying between them. Germline CDR1 LGHNT, CDR2 FRNRAP. CDR3 in DNA: TGTGCTAGTGGTTTTGGTGGGGCCAGAGAGACCCAGTACTTC. Protein sequence: CASGFGGARETQYF.

As DNA, the CDR3 is TGTGCCAGCAAGGGACTAGCGGGGACTAACACCGGGGAGCTGTTTTTT. Protein sequence: CASKGLAGTNTGELFF. V and J are TRBV2 and TRBJ2-2, with 13 bases that match TRBD2. This CDR3 spans 16 amino acids. Germline V gene data show CDR1 as SNHLY and CDR2 as FYNNEI. V trimming: 7 bases; J trimming: 2 bases; junction bases outside the gene matches: 4.

This clonotype was detected many times. The V and J genes are TRBV5-1 and TRBJ2-5, with TRBD1 matching 12 bases. Unmatched junction bases numbered 4, after V lost 3 bases and J lost 4 bases. The CDR3 consists of 15 residues. Germline V gene data show CDR1 as SGHRS and CDR2 as YFSETQ. This chain's CDR3 is CASSSGTGGLETQYF. CDR3 nucleotides: TGCGCCAGCAGCTCCGGGACAGGGGGCTTAGAGACCCAGTACTTC.

This rearrangement joins TRBV7-8 to TRBJ2-2, with D perhaps TRBD1 (7 bases). Trimming shortened V by 4 bases and J by 6 bases, and 12 bases separated the two germline ends. The CDR3 consists of 14 residues. From germline, CDR1 is SGHVS and CDR2 FQNEAQ. CDR3 loop: CASSSGRGAGELFF. The CDR3 DNA is TGTGCCAGCAGCTCAGGCAGGGGGGCCGGGGAGCTGTTTTTT.

The chain uses TRBV20-1 and TRBJ1-1; unclear D gene. The CDR3 spans 15 residues. The germline V gene has CDR1 DFQATT and CDR2 SNEGSKA (reference sequence). V was clipped by 3 bases and J by 1 base, with 15 bases between them. This CDR3 reads CSASGNEVTNTEAFF. In DNA, the CDR3 is TGCAGTGCTAGTGGTAATGAGGTCACGAACACTGAAGCTTTCTTT.

This clonotype was counted at least ten times. The chain couples TRBV18 to TRBJ1-1; 10 bases match TRBD1. The CDR3 totals 16 residues. Germline CDR1 reads KGHSH; CDR2 reads LQKENI. The ends lost 3 bases at V and 1 base at J; junction bases unmatched: 5. CDR3 DNA sequence: TGTGCCAGCTCACCCTACCGACAGGGGGCGAACACTGAAGCTTTCTTT. This sequence encodes CASSPYRQGANTEAFF.

This clonotype was detected many times. This chain's CDR3 is CAWRGTMNTEAFF. CDR3 DNA: TGTGCCTGGAGAGGAACTATGAACACTGAAGCTTTCTTT. This rearrangement joins TRBV30 to TRBJ1-1; no clear D gene. The CDR3 length is 13 residues. Trimming pared 3 bases from V and 0 bases from J, leaving 8 bases between. Germline V gene sequence: CDR1 GTSNPN, CDR2 SVGIG (reference sequence).

The genes are TRBV6-1 and TRBJ1-2; TRBD1 matches at 8 bases. Germline CDR1 is MNHNS and CDR2 is SASEGT. The CDR3 runs to 15 residues. The J segment lost 2 bases and the V segment lost 6 bases, leaving 8 bases of the junction unmatched. The DNA of the CDR3 is TGTGCCAGCAGAGCAAGACAGGGGTTGAACTATGGCTACACCTTC. Amino acids: CASRARQGLNYGYTF.

This clonotype was seen at least ten times. The chain carries TRBV6-2 or TRBV6-3 and TRBJ2-3; TRBD2 is a possible D gene (5 bases). The V end lost 2 bases, the J end lost 4 bases, and 10 bases lay between the germline ends. There are 14 residues in the CDR3. Germline CDR1 MNHEY, CDR2 SVGEGT. CDR3 DNA: TGTGCCAGCAGTTACGGGCTAGCTCCAGATACGCAGTATTTT. Its protein product is CASSYGLAPDTQYF.

The chain couples TRBV11-2 to TRBJ2-7; TRBD2 matches at 10 bases. Germline values: CDR1 SGHAT, CDR2 FQNNGV. This CDR3 comprises 17 residues. Losses at the gene ends were 1 base for V and 4 bases for J; bases not matched to a gene: 10. CDR3: CASSLGVVASGSYEQYF. The DNA for the CDR3 is TGTGCCAGCAGCTTAGGCGTGGTGGCTAGCGGGAGTTACGAGCAGTACTTC.

This clonotype was picked up a small number of times. The chain combines TRBV19 with TRBJ1-5; possible D gene TRBD1, 5 bases. Trimming shortened V by 7 bases and J by 5 bases, and 18 bases separated the two germline ends. Germline CDR1 reads LNHDA; CDR2 reads SQIVND (reference sequence). This CDR3 has 15 residues. CDR3 residues: CASTTVWGKYQPQHF. The CDR3 DNA is TGTGCCAGTACTACAGTTTGGGGGAAATATCAGCCCCAGCATTTT.

In this sample, this clonotype turned up many times. The rearrangement links TRBV11-2 to TRBJ2-7; a weak D match, TRBD1 (6 bases). Trimming took 8 bases from V and 5 from J, leaving 19 bases between them. The CDR3 has 14 amino acids. CDR1 is SGHAT and CDR2 is FQNNGV in the germline V gene. CDR3 protein: CASHDGTNQDEQYF. The CDR3, as DNA: TGTGCCAGCCACGACGGGACAAACCAAGACGAGCAGTACTTC.

The chain carries TRBV2 and TRBJ2-5, with unresolved D. Germline CDR1 is SNHLY and CDR2 is FYNNEI. The CDR3 totals 12 residues. The V end was cut by 9 bases, the J end by 0 bases, with 8 bases between. In DNA form, the CDR3 reads TGTGCCAGTCAACTGTACCAAGAGACCCAGTACTTC. Its translation: CASQLYQETQYF.

The V gene is TRBV19, the J gene TRBJ2-5; perhaps TRBD2 as D (5 bases). The CDR3 totals 13 residues. Per germline, CDR1 LNHDA and CDR2 SQIVND (reference sequence). V was clipped by 7 bases and J by 1 base, with 10 bases between them. The chain's CDR3 is CASKSAGQETQYF. CDR3 in DNA: TGTGCCAGTAAATCGGCGGGCCAAGAGACCCAGTACTTC.

This clonotype appeared a few times. The rearrangement joins TRBV12-3 or TRBV12-4 to TRBJ2-1; 10 nucleotides agree with TRBD2. This CDR3 is 16 amino acids long. With V trimmed by 6 bases and J by 6 bases, 11 bases remained unmatched. The CDR3 spells CASSSWASGSFNEQFF. The CDR3 coding sequence is TGTGCCAGCAGCTCCTGGGCTAGCGGGAGCTTCAATGAGCAGTTCTTC.

This clonotype was found a few times. The chain joins TRBV6-1 to TRBJ2-7; 12 bases line up with TRBD1. The CDR3 is made up of 16 amino acids. The germline CDR1 and CDR2 sequences are MNHNS and SASEGT. V dropped 5 bases and J dropped 2; count of bases not matched to a gene: 7. CDR3 region: CASSYWGTGGPYEQYF. The CDR3 DNA sequence: TGTGCCAGCAGTTATTGGGGGACAGGGGGCCCCTACGAGCAGTACTTC.

The table lists this clonotype with a few counts. The chain carries TRBV19 and TRBJ1-6, with 8 bases aligning to TRBD1. Trimming removed 6 bases from V and 10 bases from J; junction bases left unmatched: 5. From germline, CDR1 is LNHDA and CDR2 SQIVND (reference sequence). The CDR3 sequence is 13 residues long. The CDR3: CASRGRGHSPLHF. The CDR3 region has the DNA TGTGCCAGTAGAGGCAGGGGGCACTCACCCCTCCACTTT.